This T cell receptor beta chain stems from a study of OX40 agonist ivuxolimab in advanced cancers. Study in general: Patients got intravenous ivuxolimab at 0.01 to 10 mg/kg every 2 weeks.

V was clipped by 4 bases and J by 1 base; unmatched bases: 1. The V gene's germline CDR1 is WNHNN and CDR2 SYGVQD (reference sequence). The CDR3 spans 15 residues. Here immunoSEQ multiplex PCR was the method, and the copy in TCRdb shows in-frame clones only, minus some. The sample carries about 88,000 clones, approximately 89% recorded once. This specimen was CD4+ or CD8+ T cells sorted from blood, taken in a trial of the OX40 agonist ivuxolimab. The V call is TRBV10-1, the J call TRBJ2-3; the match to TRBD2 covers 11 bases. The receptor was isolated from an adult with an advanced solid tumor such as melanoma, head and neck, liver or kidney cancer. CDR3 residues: CASSATSGGTDTQYF. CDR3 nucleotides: TGCGCCAGCAGTGCGACTAGCGGGGGCACAGATACGCAGTATTTT.